Sequencing of this T cell receptor beta chain was carried out in a study of blood T cell repertoires in COVID-19. Study summary: COVID-19 samples, acute and convalescent, were from the United States, Italy and Spain. PBMCs, B-cell-depleted T cells, or T cells provided the cDNA or gDNA that made up the material.

This CDR3 has 12 residues. Germline values: CDR1 MNHEY, CDR2 SVGAGI. Remarks on this clone: The junction does not match germline at one end; this may be a read error.

In the original workflow: Amplification from reference gene primers served as the basis for estimated nucleated cell counts. Sequenced by immunoSEQ multiplex PCR; TCRdb stores in-frame clones only, minus some. V and J calls and clone size follow that table, whereas D and trimming were derived from the DNA. The sample includes roughly 75,000 clones, roughly four fifths seen only once; the top ten take roughly 10%. This chain connects TRBV6-5 to TRBJ1-1, with TRBD1 identical over 7 bases. Material for sequencing was peripheral blood. This sequence was found in a man in his fifties with acute or convalescent COVID-19. Written as DNA, the CDR3 is TGTGCCAGCAGGACAGGGAACGCTGAAGCTTTCTTT. Protein: CASRTGNAEAFF.